The 9 T cell receptor beta chains in this list originate from one sample, sequenced in a study of cytomegalovirus exposure and HLA in healthy donors (dated by TCRdb to about 2017). Library method: the immunoSEQ multiplex PCR assay. The multiplex PCR relied on a mix of 60 forward primers for TCR Vbeta segments and 13 reverse primers for TCR Jbeta segments. The table was pulled from immuneACCESS by TCRdb, which kept in-frame rearrangements only. Such tables lose some clones; where checked, under half of the loss comes from unresolved V genes, and the rest has no known cause. The sample records 95,000 to 150,000 clones, 10% to 13% of which are singletons. Jointly, the top ten make up approximately 4.4% of the sample. Input material: PBMCs. All receptors come from a woman in her late teens or twenties in good health and CMV-seropositive.

This clone occurred a few times. V and J are TRBV7-6 and TRBJ1-1; 7 bases match TRBD1. The CDR3 is 15 residues long. The germline V gene encodes CDR1 SGHVS and CDR2 FNYEAQ. V lost 5 bases, J lost 2 bases, and 8 bases stayed unmatched. CDR3 in amino acids: CASSGTGAANTEAFF. DNA of the CDR3: TGTGCCAGCAGCGGAACAGGGGCAGCTAACACTGAAGCTTTCTTT.

This clone has just a few counts. The V gene is TRBV4-2, the J gene TRBJ2-3; 7 nucleotides align to TRBD2. CDR3 length: 14 residues. The J segment lost 4 bases and the V segment lost 3 bases, leaving 4 bases of the junction unmatched. Germline values: CDR1 LGHNA, CDR2 YNFKEQ. For the CDR3, the DNA is TGTGCCAGCAGCCAGCAGGGAGGGGCAGATACGCAGTATTTT. Translated, it gives CASSQQGGADTQYF.

DNA for the CDR3: TGTGCCTGGGACACCGCAGGGGGGTCGAAAGCTTTCTTT. It yields the protein CAWDTAGGSKAFF. The chain recombines TRBV30 with TRBJ1-1, with 7 bases matching TRBD1. J was trimmed by 9 bases and V by 5 bases; bases with no gene match: 12. The CDR3 is made up of 13 amino acids. The germline CDR1 and CDR2 sequences are GTSNPN and SVGIG (reference sequence).

Concerning this clone: Relative to the germline gene, one junction end is altered; a read error may explain this. The chain couples TRBV6-4 to TRBJ2-7; TRBD1 agrees at 8 bases. This CDR3 has 13 amino acids. Germline V lookup: CDR1 MRHNA, CDR2 SNTAGT. DNA for the CDR3: TGTGCCATCAAGACAGGGGACTCCTACGCGCAGTACTTC. Translated: CAIKTGDSYAQYF.

The genes are TRBV7-2 and TRBJ2-1, with 7 nucleotides matching TRBD2. The J segment lost 16 bases and the V segment lost 5 bases, leaving 14 bases of the junction unmatched. The germline gives CDR1 SGHTA, CDR2 FQGNSA. The CDR3 sequence is 13 residues long. The CDR3 coding sequence is TGTGCCAGCAGCCCCTTTAAGTCGGGACTACAATTCTTC. It specifies CASSPFKSGLQFF.

The chain has TRBV28 and TRBJ2-7; 7 nucleotides line up with TRBD1. The ends lost 7 bases at V and 2 bases at J; junction bases unmatched: 8. CDR1 and CDR2 (germline): MDHEN, SYDVKM. The CDR3 totals 14 residues. For the CDR3, the DNA is TGTGCCAGCAATTACCCGGGACAGCCCTACGAGCAGTACTTC. It translates to CASNYPGQPYEQYF. Full variable domain (remainder filled in from reference TRBV28 and TRBJ2-7): DVKVTQSSRYLVKRTGEKVFLECVQDMDHENMFWYRQDPGLGLRLIYFSYDVKMKEKGDIPEGYSVSREKKERFSLILESASTNQTSMYLCASNYPGQPYEQYFGPGTRLTVT.

This clone occurred a few times. The rearrangement links TRBV5-1 to TRBJ2-3, with TRBD2 matching over 12 bases. In germline, CDR1 is SGHRS, CDR2 YFSETQ. The CDR3 consists of 17 residues. V was pared by 8 bases and J by 0 bases, with 10 bases of the junction left unmatched. DNA for the CDR3: TGCGCCAGTAGCACACTAGCGGGAGGCCTTAGCACAGATACGCAGTATTTT. Translated: CASSTLAGGLSTDTQYF.

This clone was counted only a few times. V gene TRBV4-2 combines with J gene TRBJ2-1, with D unclear. V dropped 0 bases and J dropped 8 bases, with 11 bases sitting between them. Germline CDR1 is LGHNA and CDR2 is YNFKEQ. The CDR3 is 14 amino acids. CDR3 sequence (DNA): TGTGCCAGCAGCCAAGATCCGCGATCGGATGAGCAGTTCTTC. This gives the protein CASSQDPRSDEQFF.

Details on this clone: Other DNA sequences within the sample encode an identical CDR3. CDR3 coding DNA: TGTGCCAGCAGTTTTCTTGGGACTAGCACATCCGCCTACGAGCAGTACTTC. Protein: CASSFLGTSTSAYEQYF. The chain combines TRBV27 with TRBJ2-7, with 9 bases aligning to TRBD2. The CDR3 contains 17 residues. The V gene's germline CDR1 is MNHEY and CDR2 SMNVEV (reference sequence). J lost 2 bases, V lost 3 bases, and 11 bases had no gene match.